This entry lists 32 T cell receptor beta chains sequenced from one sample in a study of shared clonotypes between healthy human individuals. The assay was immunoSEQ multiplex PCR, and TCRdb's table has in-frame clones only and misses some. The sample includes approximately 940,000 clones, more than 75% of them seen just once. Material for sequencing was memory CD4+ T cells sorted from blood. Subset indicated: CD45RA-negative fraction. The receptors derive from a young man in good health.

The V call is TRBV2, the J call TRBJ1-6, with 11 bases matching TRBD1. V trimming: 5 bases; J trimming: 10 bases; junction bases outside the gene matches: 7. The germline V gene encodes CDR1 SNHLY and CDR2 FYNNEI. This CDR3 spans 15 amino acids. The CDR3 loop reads CASSPTGTGGSPLHF. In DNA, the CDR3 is TGTGCCAGCAGTCCAACCGGGACAGGGGGATCACCCCTCCACTTT.

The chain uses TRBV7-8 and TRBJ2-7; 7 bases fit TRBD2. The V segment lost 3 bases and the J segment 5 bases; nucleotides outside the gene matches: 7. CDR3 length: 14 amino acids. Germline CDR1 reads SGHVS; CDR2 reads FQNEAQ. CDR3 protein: CASSLGRVWHEQYF. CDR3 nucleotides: TGTGCCAGCAGCTTGGGGAGGGTATGGCACGAGCAGTACTTC.

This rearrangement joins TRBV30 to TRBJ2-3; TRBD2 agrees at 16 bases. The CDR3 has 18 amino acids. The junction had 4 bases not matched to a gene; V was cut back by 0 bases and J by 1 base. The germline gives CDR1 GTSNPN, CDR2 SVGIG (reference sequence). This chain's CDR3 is CAWSVGLAGGLGTDTQYF. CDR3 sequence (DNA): TGTGCCTGGAGTGTGGGACTAGCGGGGGGGCTGGGCACAGATACGCAGTATTTT.

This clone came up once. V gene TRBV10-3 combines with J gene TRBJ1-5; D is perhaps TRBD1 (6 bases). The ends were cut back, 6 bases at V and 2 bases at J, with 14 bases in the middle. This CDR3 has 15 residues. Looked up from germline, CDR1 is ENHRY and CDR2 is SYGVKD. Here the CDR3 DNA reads TGTGCCATCAGGACGAACAGGGAAGGCAATCAGCCCCAGCATTTT. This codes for CAIRTNREGNQPQHF.

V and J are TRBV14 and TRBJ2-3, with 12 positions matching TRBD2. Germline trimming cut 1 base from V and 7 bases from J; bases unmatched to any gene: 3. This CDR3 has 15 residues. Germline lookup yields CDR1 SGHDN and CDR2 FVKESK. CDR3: CASSQAWTSGNTQYF. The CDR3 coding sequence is TGTGCCAGCAGCCAAGCTTGGACTAGCGGGAATACGCAGTATTTT.

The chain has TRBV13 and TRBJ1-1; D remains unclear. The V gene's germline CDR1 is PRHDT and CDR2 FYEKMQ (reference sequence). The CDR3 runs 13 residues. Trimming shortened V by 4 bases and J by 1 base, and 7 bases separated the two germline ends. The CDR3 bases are TGTGCCAGCAGCTACAGCAGGAACACTGAAGCTTTCTTT. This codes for CASSYSRNTEAFF.

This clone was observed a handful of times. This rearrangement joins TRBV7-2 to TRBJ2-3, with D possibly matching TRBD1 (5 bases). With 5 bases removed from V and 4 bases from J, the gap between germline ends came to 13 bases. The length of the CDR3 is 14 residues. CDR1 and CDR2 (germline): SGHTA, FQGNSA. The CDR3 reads CASSAPYRPDTQYF. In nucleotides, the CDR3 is TGTGCCAGCAGCGCTCCTTACAGGCCAGATACGCAGTATTTT. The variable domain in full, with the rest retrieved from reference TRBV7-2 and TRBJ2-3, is GAGVSQSPSNKVTEKGKDVELRCDPISGHTALYWYRQSLGQGLEFLIYFQGNSAPDKSGLPSDRFSAERTGGSVSTLTIQRTQQEDSAVYLCASSAPYRPDTQYFGPGTRLTVL.

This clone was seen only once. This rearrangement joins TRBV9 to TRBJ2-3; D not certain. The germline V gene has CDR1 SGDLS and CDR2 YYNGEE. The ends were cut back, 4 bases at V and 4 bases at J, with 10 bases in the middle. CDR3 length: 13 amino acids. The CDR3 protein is CASSPSVSDTQYF. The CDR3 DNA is TGTGCCAGCAGCCCAAGCGTTTCAGATACGCAGTATTTT.

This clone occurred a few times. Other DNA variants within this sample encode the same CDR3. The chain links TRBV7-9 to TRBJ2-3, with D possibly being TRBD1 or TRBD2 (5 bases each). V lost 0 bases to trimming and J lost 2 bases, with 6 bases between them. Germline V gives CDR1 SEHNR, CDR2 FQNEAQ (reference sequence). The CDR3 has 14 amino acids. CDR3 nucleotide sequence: TGTGCCAGCAGCTTAGCGGGACCCACAGATACGCAGTATTTT. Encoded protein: CASSLAGPTDTQYF.

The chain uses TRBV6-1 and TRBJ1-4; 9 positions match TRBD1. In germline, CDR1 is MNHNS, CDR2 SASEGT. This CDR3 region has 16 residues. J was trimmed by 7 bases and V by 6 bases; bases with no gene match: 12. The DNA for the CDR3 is TGTGCCAGCAGCGAACAGGGGGCGAGCCGGGCTGAAAAACTGTTTTTT. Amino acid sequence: CASSEQGASRAEKLFF.

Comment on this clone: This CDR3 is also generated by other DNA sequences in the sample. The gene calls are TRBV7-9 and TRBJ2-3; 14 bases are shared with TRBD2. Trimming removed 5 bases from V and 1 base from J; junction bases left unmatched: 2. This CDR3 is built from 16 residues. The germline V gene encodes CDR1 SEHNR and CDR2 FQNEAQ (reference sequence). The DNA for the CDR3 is TGTGCCAGCAGCCTGGGACTAGCGGGGGGCACAGATACGCAGTATTTT. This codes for CASSLGLAGGTDTQYF.

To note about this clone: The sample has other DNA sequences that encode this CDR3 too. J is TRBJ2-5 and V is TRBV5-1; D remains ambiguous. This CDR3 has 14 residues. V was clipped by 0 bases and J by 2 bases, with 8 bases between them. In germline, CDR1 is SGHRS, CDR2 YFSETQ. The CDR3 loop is CASSLGHGQETQYF. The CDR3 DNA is TGCGCCAGCAGCTTGGGACATGGTCAAGAGACCCAGTACTTC.

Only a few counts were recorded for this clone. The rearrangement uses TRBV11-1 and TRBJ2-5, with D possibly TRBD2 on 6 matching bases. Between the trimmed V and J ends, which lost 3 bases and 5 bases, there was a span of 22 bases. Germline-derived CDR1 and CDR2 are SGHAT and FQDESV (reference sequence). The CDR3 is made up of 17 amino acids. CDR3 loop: CASSLGGAAGYRETQYF. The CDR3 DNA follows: TGTGCCAGCAGCTTGGGGGGAGCGGCAGGCTATCGGGAGACCCAGTACTTC.

The DNA for the CDR3 is TGTGCCAGCAGCTTGCGGGTCGGGATTCAAGAGACCCAGTACTTC. Its translation is CASSLRVGIQETQYF. V is TRBV5-4 and J is TRBJ2-5; weak D call: TRBD2 (5 bases). This CDR3 has 15 amino acids. Germline CDR1 is SGHNT and CDR2 is YYREEE (reference sequence). Deletions cut 1 base from V and 2 bases from J, with 12 bases between.

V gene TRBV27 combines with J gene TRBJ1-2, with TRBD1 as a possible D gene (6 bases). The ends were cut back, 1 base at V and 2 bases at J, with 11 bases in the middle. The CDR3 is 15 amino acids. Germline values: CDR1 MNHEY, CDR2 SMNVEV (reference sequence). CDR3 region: CASSLYPGANYGYTF. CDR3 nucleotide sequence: TGTGCCAGCAGTTTATATCCAGGGGCGAACTATGGCTACACCTTC.

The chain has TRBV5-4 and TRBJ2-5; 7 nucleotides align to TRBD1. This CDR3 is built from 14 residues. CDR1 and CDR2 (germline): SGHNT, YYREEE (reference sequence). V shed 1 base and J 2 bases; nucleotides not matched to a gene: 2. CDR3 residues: CASSLPGQQETQYF. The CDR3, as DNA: TGTGCCAGCAGCTTGCCGGGACAGCAAGAGACCCAGTACTTC.

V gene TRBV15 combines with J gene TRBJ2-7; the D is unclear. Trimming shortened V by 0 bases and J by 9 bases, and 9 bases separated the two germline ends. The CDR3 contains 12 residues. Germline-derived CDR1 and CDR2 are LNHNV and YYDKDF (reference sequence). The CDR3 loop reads CATSRDLGVQYF. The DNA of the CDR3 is TGTGCCACCAGCAGAGATCTGGGTGTGCAGTACTTC.

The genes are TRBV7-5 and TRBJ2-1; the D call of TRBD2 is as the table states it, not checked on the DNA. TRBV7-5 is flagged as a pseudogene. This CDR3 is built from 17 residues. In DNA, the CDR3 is TGTGCCAGAACCACTCGGAGTAGCGGGAACTCCTACAATGAGCAGTTCTTC. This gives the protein CARTTRSSGNSYNEQFF.

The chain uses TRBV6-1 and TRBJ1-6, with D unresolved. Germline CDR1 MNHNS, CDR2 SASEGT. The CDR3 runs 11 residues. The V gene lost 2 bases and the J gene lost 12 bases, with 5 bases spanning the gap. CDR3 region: CASSEHKPLHF. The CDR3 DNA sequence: TGTGCCAGCAGTGAACACAAACCCCTCCACTTT.

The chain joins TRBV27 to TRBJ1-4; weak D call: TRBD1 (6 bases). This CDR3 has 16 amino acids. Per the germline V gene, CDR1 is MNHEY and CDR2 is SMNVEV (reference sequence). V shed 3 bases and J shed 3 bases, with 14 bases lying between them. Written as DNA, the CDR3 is TGTGCCAGCAGTTTCCCCTACAGGGAGGCTAATGAAAAACTGTTTTTT. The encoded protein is CASSFPYREANEKLFF.

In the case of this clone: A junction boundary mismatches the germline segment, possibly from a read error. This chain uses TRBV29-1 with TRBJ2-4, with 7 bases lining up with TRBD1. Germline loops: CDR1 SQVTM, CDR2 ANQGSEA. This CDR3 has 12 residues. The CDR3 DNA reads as TGCAGCGTTGAAGATGAGAGAGGGGGCGGTCTCTTC. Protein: CSVEDERGGGLF.

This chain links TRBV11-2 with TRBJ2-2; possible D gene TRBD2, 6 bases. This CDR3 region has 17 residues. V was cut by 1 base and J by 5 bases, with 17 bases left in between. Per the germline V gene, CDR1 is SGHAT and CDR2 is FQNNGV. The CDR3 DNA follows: TGTGCCAGCAGCTTAGGGTTGTACGGGAGTGCGACCGGGGAGCTGTTTTTT. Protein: CASSLGLYGSATGELFF.

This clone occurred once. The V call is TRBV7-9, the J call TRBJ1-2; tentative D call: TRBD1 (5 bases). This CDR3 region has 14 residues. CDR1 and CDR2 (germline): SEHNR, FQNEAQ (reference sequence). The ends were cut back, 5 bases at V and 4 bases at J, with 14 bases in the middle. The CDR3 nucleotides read TGTGCCAGCAGCACCGCGGGGCAGTCCTATGGCTACACCTTC. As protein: CASSTAGQSYGYTF. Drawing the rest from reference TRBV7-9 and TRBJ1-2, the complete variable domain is DTGVSQNPRHKITKRGQNVTFRCDPISEHNRLYWYRQTLGQGPEFLTYFQNEAQLEKSRLLSDRFSAERPKGSFSTLEIQRTEQGDSAMYLCASSTAGQSYGYTFGSGTRLTVV.

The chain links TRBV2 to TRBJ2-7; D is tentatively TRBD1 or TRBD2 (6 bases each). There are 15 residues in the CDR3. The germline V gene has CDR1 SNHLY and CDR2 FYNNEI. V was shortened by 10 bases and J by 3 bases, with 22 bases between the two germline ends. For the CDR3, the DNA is TGTGCCAACAGCCGGAGGGACATACGAGTCTACGAGCAGTACTTC. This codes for CANSRRDIRVYEQYF.

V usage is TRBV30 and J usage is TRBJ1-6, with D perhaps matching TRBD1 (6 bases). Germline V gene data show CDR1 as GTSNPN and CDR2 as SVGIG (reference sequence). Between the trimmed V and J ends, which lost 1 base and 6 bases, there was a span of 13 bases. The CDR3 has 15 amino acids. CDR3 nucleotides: TGTGCCTGGAGTGCTGGGGGAGGGGGTAATTCACCCCTCCACTTT. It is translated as CAWSAGGGGNSPLHF.

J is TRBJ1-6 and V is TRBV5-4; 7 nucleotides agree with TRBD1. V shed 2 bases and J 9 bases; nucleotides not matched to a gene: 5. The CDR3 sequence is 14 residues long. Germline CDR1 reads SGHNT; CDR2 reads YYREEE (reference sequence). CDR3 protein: CASSLDRAGSPLHF. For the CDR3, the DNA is TGTGCCAGCAGCTTAGACAGGGCGGGTTCACCCCTCCACTTT.

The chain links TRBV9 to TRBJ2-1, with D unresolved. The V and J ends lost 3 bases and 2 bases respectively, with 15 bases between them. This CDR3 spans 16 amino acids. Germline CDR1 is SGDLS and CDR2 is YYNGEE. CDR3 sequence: CASSALGRAAYNEQFF. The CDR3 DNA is TGTGCCAGCAGCGCGTTGGGTAGGGCCGCCTACAATGAGCAGTTCTTC.

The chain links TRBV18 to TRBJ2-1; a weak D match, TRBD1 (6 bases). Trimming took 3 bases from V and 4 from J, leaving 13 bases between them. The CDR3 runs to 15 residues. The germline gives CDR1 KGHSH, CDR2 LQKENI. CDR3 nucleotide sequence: TGTGCCAGCTCACCGGAAAAGACAGGTTACAATGAGCAGTTCTTC. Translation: CASSPEKTGYNEQFF. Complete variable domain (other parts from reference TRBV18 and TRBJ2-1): NAGVMQNPRHLVRRRGQEARLRCSPMKGHSHVYWYRQLPEEGLKFMVYLQKENIIDESGMPKERFSAEFPKEGPSILRIQQVVRGDSAAYFCASSPEKTGYNEQFFGPGTRLTVL.

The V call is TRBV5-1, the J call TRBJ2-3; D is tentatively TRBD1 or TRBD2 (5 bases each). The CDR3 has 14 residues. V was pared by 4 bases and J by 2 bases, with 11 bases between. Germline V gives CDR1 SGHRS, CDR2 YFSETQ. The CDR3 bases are TGCGCCAGCAGCCGGGACGTATACACAGATACGCAGTATTTT. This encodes CASSRDVYTDTQYF.

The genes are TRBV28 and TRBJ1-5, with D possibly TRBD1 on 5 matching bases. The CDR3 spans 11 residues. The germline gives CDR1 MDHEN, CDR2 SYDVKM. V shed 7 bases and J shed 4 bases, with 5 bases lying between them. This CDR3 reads CASNRNQPQHF. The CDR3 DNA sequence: TGTGCCAGCAACAGGAATCAGCCCCAGCATTTT.

The DNA for the CDR3 is TGTGCCAGTAGTACGGGGACTCTAACTGGTAGGGATACGCAGTATTTT. Its protein is CASSTGTLTGRDTQYF. V and J are TRBV19 and TRBJ2-3, with D possibly TRBD2 on 6 matching bases. Germline assignment: CDR1 LNHDA and CDR2 SQIVND (reference sequence). The CDR3 runs to 16 residues. Trimming pared 4 bases from V and 6 bases from J, leaving 20 bases between. Filled out from reference TRBV19 and TRBJ2-3, the complete variable domain reads DGGITQSPKYLFRKEGQNVTLSCEQNLNHDAMYWYRQDPGQGLRLIYYSQIVNDFQKGDIAEGYSVSREKKESFPLTVTSAQKNPTAFYLCASSTGTLTGRDTQYFGPGTRLTVL.

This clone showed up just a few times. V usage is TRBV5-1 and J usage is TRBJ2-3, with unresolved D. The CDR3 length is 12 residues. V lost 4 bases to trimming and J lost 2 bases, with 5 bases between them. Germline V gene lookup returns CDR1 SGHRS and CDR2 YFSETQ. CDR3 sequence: CASSKDTDTQYF. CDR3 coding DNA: TGCGCCAGCAGCAAAGACACAGATACGCAGTATTTT.